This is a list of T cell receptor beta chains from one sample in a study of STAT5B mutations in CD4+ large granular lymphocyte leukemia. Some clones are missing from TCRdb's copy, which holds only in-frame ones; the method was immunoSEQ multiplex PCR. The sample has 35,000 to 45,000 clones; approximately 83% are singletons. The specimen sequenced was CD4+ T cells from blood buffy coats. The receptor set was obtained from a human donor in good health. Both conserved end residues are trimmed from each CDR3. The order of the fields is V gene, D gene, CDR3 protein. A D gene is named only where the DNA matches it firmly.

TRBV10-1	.	ASTAGLPTVGVPPSYEQY
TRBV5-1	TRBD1	ASSLGQGPDTQY
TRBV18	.	ASSSPTGELF
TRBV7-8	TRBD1	ASSRGYGYT
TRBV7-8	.	ASTPRPSGSTDTQY
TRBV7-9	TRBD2	ASRKGLAGGPIDNEQF
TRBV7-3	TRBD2	ASSLKGSSGSADTQY
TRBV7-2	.	ASSLIPDRIETQY
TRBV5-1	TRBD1	ASSPTGGGGNTIY
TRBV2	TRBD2	AGTREVSYNEQF
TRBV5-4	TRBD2	ASSLGGRFLEQF
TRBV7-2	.	ASSLVASSYEQY
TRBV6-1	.	ASRLTGSNEKLF
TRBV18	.	ASSPTGTASYEQY
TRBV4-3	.	ASSQGGAHTGELF
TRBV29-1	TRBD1	SVVGQINEQF
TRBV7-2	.	ASSLAESSYNEQF
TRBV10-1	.	ASSGERGHTDTQY
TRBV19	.	ASSIPSTGYYGYT
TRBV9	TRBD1	ASSSRTGSYEQY
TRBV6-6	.	ASSYAQGYEKLF
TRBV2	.	ARGRQY
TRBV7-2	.	ASSLEPDTGNTIY
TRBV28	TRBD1	ASSRQGSGANVLT
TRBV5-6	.	SNKAGANEAF
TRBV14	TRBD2	ASRRSGLAGGNEQF
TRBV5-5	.	ASSLEWGSSEAF
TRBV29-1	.	SVGGASSYNEQF
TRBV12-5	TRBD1	ASGLIPARGPHEQY
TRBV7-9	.	ASSSVDPYGYT
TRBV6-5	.	ASSNEGYEQY
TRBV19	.	ASSISGTFGNTIY
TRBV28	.	ASSTTASGYT
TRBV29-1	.	SVEDSRYTEAF
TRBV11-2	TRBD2	ASSPGLAASYEQY
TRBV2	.	ASKGRQDYEQY
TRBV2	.	ASSERGAGSGNTIY
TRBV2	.	ASVPGTVSYEQY
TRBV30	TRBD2	AWSVLSGRALSHSSRSSADTQY
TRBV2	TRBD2	ASTGREGGWETQY
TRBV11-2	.	ASSLGGFYGYT
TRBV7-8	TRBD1	ASSSTLFGTASYEQY
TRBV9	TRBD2	ASSVVGLGGDTQY
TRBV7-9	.	ASSLALSTEAF
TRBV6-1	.	ASSQGAGSYEQY
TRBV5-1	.	ASSPTGNTEAF